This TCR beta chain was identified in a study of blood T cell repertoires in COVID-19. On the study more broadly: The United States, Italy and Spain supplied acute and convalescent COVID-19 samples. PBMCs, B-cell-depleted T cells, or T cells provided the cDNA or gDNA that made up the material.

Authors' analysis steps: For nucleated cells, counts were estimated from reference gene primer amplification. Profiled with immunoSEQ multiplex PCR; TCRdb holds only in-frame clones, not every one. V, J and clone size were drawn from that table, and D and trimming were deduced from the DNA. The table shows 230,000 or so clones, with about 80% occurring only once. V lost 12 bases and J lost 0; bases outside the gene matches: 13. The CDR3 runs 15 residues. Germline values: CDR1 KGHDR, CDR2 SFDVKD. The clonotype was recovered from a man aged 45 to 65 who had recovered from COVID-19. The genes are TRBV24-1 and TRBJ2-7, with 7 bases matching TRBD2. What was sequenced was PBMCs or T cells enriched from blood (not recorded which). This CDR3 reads CAVGAPAGNSYEQYF. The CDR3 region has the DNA TGTGCCGTCGGGGCTCCAGCGGGAAACTCCTACGAGCAGTACTTC.